Listed below are T cell receptor beta chains from one sample, sequenced in a study of cytomegalovirus exposure and HLA in healthy donors. Some clones are missing from TCRdb's copy, which holds only in-frame ones; the method was immunoSEQ multiplex PCR. This sample has 55,000 to 80,000 clones, with 65% to 70% found just once. Sequenced material: PBMCs. These receptors were taken from a woman in her 30s in good health and CMV-seronegative. CDR3s include the opening cysteine and the closing phenylalanine or tryptophan. Each record gives: CDR3 DNA, CDR3 protein, D gene, V gene, J gene, clone size. The D gene is left open where the match is weak. Clone size appears in some rows only: once, few, many, or a class for an expanded clone.

CDR3 DNA: TGTGCCAGTCGCGGGAACAGGGGGTACGAGCAGTACTTC
CDR3 protein: CASRGNRGYEQYF
D gene: TRBD1
V gene: TRBV19
J gene: TRBJ2-7
clone size: -

CDR3 DNA: TGTGCCAGCAGCTTAGAGCAGACAGGGGGCGACTATGGCTACACCTTC
CDR3 protein: CASSLEQTGGDYGYTF
D gene: TRBD1
V gene: TRBV11-3
J gene: TRBJ1-2
clone size: -

CDR3 DNA: TGTGCCAGCAGGATACAGGGGGACACTGAAGCTTTCTTT
CDR3 protein: CASRIQGDTEAFF
D gene: TRBD1
V gene: TRBV2
J gene: TRBJ1-1
clone size: -

CDR3 DNA: TGTGCCAGCAGCCCACCGGACAGGGTCACTGAAGCTTTCTTT
CDR3 protein: CASSPPDRVTEAFF
D gene: TRBD1
V gene: TRBV7-9
J gene: TRBJ1-1
clone size: once

CDR3 DNA: TGTGCCAGCAGCGGCCTGGACAGGGGAGTTTCACCCCTCCACTTT
CDR3 protein: CASSGLDRGVSPLHF
D gene: TRBD1
V gene: TRBV7-2
J gene: TRBJ1-6
clone size: -

CDR3 DNA: TGTGCCAGCCTCAGGACTAGCGGGGGAAATGAGCAGTTCTTC
CDR3 protein: CASLRTSGGNEQFF
D gene: TRBD2
V gene: TRBV2
J gene: TRBJ2-1
clone size: -

CDR3 DNA: TGTGCCAGCTCACCACCGTGGGCAGATTTCTCCTACGAGCAGTACTTC
CDR3 protein: CASSPPWADFSYEQYF
D gene: -
V gene: TRBV18
J gene: TRBJ2-7
clone size: once

CDR3 DNA: TGTGCCAGCAGTGATAGGGGACAGACCACCGAGACCCAGCATTTT
CDR3 protein: CASSDRGQTTETQHF
D gene: TRBD1
V gene: TRBV2
J gene: TRBJ1-5
clone size: -

CDR3 DNA: TGTGCCACCAGCAGGGGGGGGGCCGGTCAGCCCCAGCATTTT
CDR3 protein: CATSRGGAGQPQHF
D gene: -
V gene: TRBV15
J gene: TRBJ1-5
clone size: -

CDR3 DNA: TGTGCCAGCTTTACACAGGTCACCGGGGAGCTGTTTTTT
CDR3 protein: CASFTQVTGELFF
D gene: -
V gene: TRBV2
J gene: TRBJ2-2
clone size: -

CDR3 DNA: TGCGCCAGCAGCCAAGACCGGGGTTCACCCCTCCACTTT
CDR3 protein: CASSQDRGSPLHF
D gene: -
V gene: TRBV4-1
J gene: TRBJ1-6
clone size: -

CDR3 DNA: TGTGCCAGCAGTTCTCCCTGGGGAGGCTTCAATGAGCAGTTCTTC
CDR3 protein: CASSSPWGGFNEQFF
D gene: -
V gene: TRBV28
J gene: TRBJ2-1
clone size: -

CDR3 DNA: TGTGCCAGCAGCACTACCCGGGGGGACGAAAAACTGTTTTTT
CDR3 protein: CASSTTRGDEKLFF
D gene: -
V gene: TRBV4-1
J gene: TRBJ1-4
clone size: few

CDR3 DNA: TGTGCCTGGGTTAACAGGGGAGGCGATGAAAAACTGTTTTTT
CDR3 protein: CAWVNRGGDEKLFF
D gene: TRBD1
V gene: TRBV30
J gene: TRBJ1-4
clone size: -

CDR3 DNA: TGTGCCAGCAGCACGACAGGACAGGGCCCGGGAGCTTTCTTT
CDR3 protein: CASSTTGQGPGAFF
D gene: TRBD1
V gene: TRBV5-6
J gene: TRBJ1-1
clone size: few

CDR3 DNA: TGTGCCAGCAGTCGGGGGGGGCCCCAAGAGCAGTTCTTC
CDR3 protein: CASSRGGPQEQFF
D gene: TRBD2
V gene: TRBV2
J gene: TRBJ2-1
clone size: once

CDR3 DNA: TGTGCCTTAACCCTCTCGGAGGGGCAGGGACCTTACAATGAGCAGTTCTTC
CDR3 protein: CALTLSEGQGPYNEQFF
D gene: -
V gene: TRBV30
J gene: TRBJ2-1
clone size: -

CDR3 DNA: TGTGCCACCTCTAGGTCACTAGCTGACACAGATACGCAGTATTTT
CDR3 protein: CATSRSLADTDTQYF
D gene: -
V gene: TRBV7-2
J gene: TRBJ2-3
clone size: -

CDR3 DNA: TGTGCCAGCAGTTTGTCAGAGGGGGCGCTCCCCGATACGCAGTATTTT
CDR3 protein: CASSLSEGALPDTQYF
D gene: TRBD1
V gene: TRBV28
J gene: TRBJ2-3
clone size: -

CDR3 DNA: TGTGCCAGCAGCTTAAGGCAGGGAGGTGGCTACACCTTC
CDR3 protein: CASSLRQGGGYTF
D gene: -
V gene: TRBV7-3
J gene: TRBJ1-2
clone size: -